The 23 T cell receptor beta chains given below trace back to one sample, sequenced in a study of response to subunit inactivated influenza vaccine. A single record per CDR3 protein comes from TCRdb applying MiXCR to the RT-PCR reads. Among approximately 300,000 distinct CDR3 sequences listed, approximately 20% were seen once. The material sequenced was PBMCs from blood, taken about 20 months after vaccination. The receptors originated from a man between 50 and 69 years old who received an inactivated influenza vaccine.

J is TRBJ1-3 and V is TRBV10-3; perhaps TRBD1 as D (5 bases). The germline CDR1 and CDR2 sequences are ENHRY and SYGVKD. The V end was cut by 0 bases, the J end by 0 bases, with 6 bases between. The CDR3 is 15 amino acids. The DNA of the CDR3 is TGTGCCATCAGTGAGTCGGGGCGCTCTGGAAACACCATATATTTT. The encoded protein is CAISESGRSGNTIYF.

This clonotype was found a few times. The chain joins TRBV10-2 to TRBJ1-1; D is possibly TRBD1 (5 bases). Trimming removed 2 bases at V and 0 bases at J, with 13 bases between. CDR3 size: 16 residues. Germline lookup yields CDR1 WSHSY and CDR2 SAAADI. CDR3 residues: CASSEMGGGMNTEAFF. DNA for the CDR3: TGCGCCAGCAGTGAGATGGGGGGAGGGATGAACACTGAAGCTTTCTTT.

This clonotype was detected many times. The chain combines TRBV6-2 or TRBV6-3 with TRBJ1-1; no reliable D call. Germline-derived CDR1 and CDR2 are MNHEY and SVGEGT. The CDR3 extends over 17 amino acids. Trimming took 5 bases from V and 1 from J, leaving 20 bases between them. The CDR3 loop reads CASSLPGRRTGNTEAFF. The CDR3 region has the DNA TGTGCCAGCAGTCTTCCTGGTAGAAGGACGGGGAACACTGAAGCTTTCTTT.

The chain carries TRBV12-2 and TRBJ1-1; the D segment call TRBD1 is taken from the table without a DNA check. TRBV12-2 has pseudogene status. This CDR3 has 15 amino acids. This chain's CDR3 is CASRLARGDGTEAFF. The CDR3 region has the DNA TGTGCAAGTCGCTTAGCGCGAGGGGACGGCACTGAAGCTTTCTTT.

Remarks on this clonotype: A much larger clone lies one base from this, so it may be a read error. The chain has TRBV29-1 and TRBJ2-3; 7 bases are a match to TRBD2. This CDR3 is 18 amino acids long. The V gene's germline CDR1 is SQVTM and CDR2 ANQGSEA. The DNA for the CDR3 is TGCAGCGTCGTTCTAGCGGATAGCCTGCATTCTAGCACAGATATGCAGTATTTT. Its protein is CSVVLADSLHSSTDMQYF.

The chain uses TRBV3-1 and TRBJ2-5, with D unclear. The CDR3 covers 13 residues. Germline CDR1 LGHDT, CDR2 YNNKEL (reference sequence). V lost 6 bases to trimming and J lost 1 base, with 9 bases between them. The CDR3 spells CASSQTLQETQYF. The CDR3 DNA is TGTGCCAGCAGTCAGACCCTCCAAGAGACCCAGTACTTC.

This clonotype was seen more than once but under ten times. The rearrangement uses TRBV27 and TRBJ1-2; the D is unclear. Trimming stripped 3 bases from V and 3 bases from J, with 8 bases between. There are 13 residues in the CDR3. Germline loops: CDR1 MNHEY, CDR2 SMNVEV (reference sequence). CDR3 coding DNA: TGTGCCAGCAGTTTTATCAGAGACTATGGCTACACCTTC. Translation: CASSFIRDYGYTF.

This clonotype occurred many times. In nucleotides, the CDR3 is TGTGCCAGCAGTTTGGCGACAGGGGGCATTTACGAGCAGTACTTC. Translated: CASSLATGGIYEQYF. The chain recombines TRBV28 with TRBJ2-7, with 10 bases identical to TRBD1. This CDR3 is built from 15 residues. The germline V gene encodes CDR1 MDHEN and CDR2 SYDVKM. The V and J ends lost 3 bases and 4 bases, in that order; junction bases with no gene match: 6.

The chain recombines TRBV5-1 with TRBJ2-7; D unresolved. V gave up 7 bases and J gave up 2 bases, with 13 bases separating them. The CDR3 covers 13 residues. Germline V gives CDR1 SGHRS, CDR2 YFSETQ. The DNA of the CDR3 is TGCGCCAGCCGATGGGATCCGGCCTACGAGCAGTACTTC. Translating it yields CASRWDPAYEQYF.

This clonotype was counted only a few times. The chain uses TRBV9 and TRBJ2-2, with a weak D call TRBD2 (5 bases). This CDR3 has 14 amino acids. Trimming took 7 bases from V and 0 from J, leaving 10 bases between them. Looked up from germline, CDR1 is SGDLS and CDR2 is YYNGEE. In DNA, the CDR3 is TGTGCCAGCCGGGGATTGGCGAACACCGGGGAGCTGTTTTTT. As protein: CASRGLANTGELFF.

The rearrangement joins TRBV29-1 to TRBJ2-3; tentatively, D is TRBD2 (6 bases). The CDR3 extends over 14 amino acids. Trimming left V 2 bases short and J 3 bases short, with 12 bases between. Germline V lookup: CDR1 SQVTM, CDR2 ANQGSEA. The CDR3 coding sequence is TGCAGCGTTGAAAAGGACTACCTGACAGATACGCAGTATTTT. Its protein product is CSVEKDYLTDTQYF.

The V call is TRBV15, the J call TRBJ1-3, with a possible D match to TRBD1 (5 bases). Germline V gene lookup returns CDR1 LNHNV and CDR2 YYDKDF (reference sequence). Trimming left V 1 base short and J 3 bases short, with 10 bases between. This CDR3 has 15 amino acids. The CDR3 loop reads CATSRGQGNGNTIYF. The CDR3 region has the DNA TGTGCCACCAGCAGAGGCCAGGGTAATGGAAACACCATATATTTT. The variable domain in full, with the rest retrieved from reference TRBV15 and TRBJ1-3, is DAMVIQNPRYQVTQFGKPVTLSCSQTLNHNVMYWYQQKSSQAPKLLFHYYDKDFNNEADTPDNFQSRRPNTSFCFLDIRSPGLGDTAMYLCATSRGQGNGNTIYFGEGSWLTVV.

In this sample, this clonotype turned up a few times. The chain employs TRBV6-5 and TRBJ1-2, with 9 bases aligning to TRBD1. This CDR3 region has 14 residues. Germline CDR1 and CDR2: MNHEY and SVGAGI. V gave up 1 base and J gave up 8 bases; unmatched junction bases: 5. CDR3 protein: CASSYWGQGRGYTF. In DNA, the CDR3 is TGTGCCAGCAGTTACTGGGGACAGGGAAGGGGCTACACCTTC.

V gene TRBV5-1 combines with J gene TRBJ1-6; D is perhaps TRBD1 (5 bases). The CDR3 runs to 14 residues. V lost 0 bases and J lost 9, with 10 bases in between. From germline, CDR1 is SGHRS and CDR2 YFSETQ. The CDR3 reads CASSLAGNRSPLHF. Here the CDR3 DNA reads TGCGCCAGCAGCTTGGCAGGGAACCGTTCACCCCTCCACTTT.

This clonotype was observed a handful of times. The V call is TRBV5-6, the J call TRBJ2-2; 9 positions match TRBD1. J gave up 2 bases and V 5 bases, and 10 bases lay outside the gene matches. Germline lookup yields CDR1 SGHDT and CDR2 YYEEEE. The CDR3 is 17 residues long. The CDR3 sequence is CASRQEDRGVNTGELFF. In DNA form, the CDR3 reads TGTGCCAGCAGACAAGAGGACAGGGGCGTCAACACCGGGGAGCTGTTTTTT.

The rearrangement links TRBV4-1 to TRBJ1-1, with TRBD1 identical over 7 bases. CDR3 length equals 15 residues. Germline V gene data show CDR1 as MGHRA and CDR2 as YSYEKL. The junction had 8 bases not matched to a gene; V was cut back by 1 base and J by 6 bases. As DNA, the CDR3 is TGCGCCAGCAGCCAAGCCGACAGGGCCGGAGCTGAAGCTTTCTTT. It translates to CASSQADRAGAEAFF.

The J gene is TRBJ1-2, the V gene TRBV6-5; 9 nucleotides line up with TRBD1. The CDR3 extends over 15 amino acids. The germline CDR1 and CDR2 sequences are MNHEY and SVGAGI. V lost 4 bases, J lost 4 bases, and 7 bases stayed unmatched. The chain's CDR3 is CASSSTTGGGYGYTF. The CDR3 DNA reads as TGTGCCAGCAGTTCCACAACAGGGGGCGGCTATGGCTACACCTTC.

This clonotype has just a few counts. The V gene is TRBV27, the J gene TRBJ1-1; TRBD1 might be the D (5 bases). Germline CDR1 MNHEY, CDR2 SMNVEV (reference sequence). There are 13 residues in the CDR3. The V end was cut by 0 bases, the J end by 10 bases, with 12 bases between. CDR3 nucleotide sequence: TGTGCCAGCAGTTTATCGTGGCGACAGTCAGCTTTCTTT. It specifies CASSLSWRQSAFF.

This clonotype was detected only a few times. The chain recombines TRBV7-2 with TRBJ2-1; D possibly corresponds to TRBD2 (5 bases). V lost 5 bases, J lost 9 bases, and 20 bases lay in between. This CDR3 has 15 residues. Looked up from germline, CDR1 is SGHTA and CDR2 is FQGNSA. DNA of the CDR3: TGTGCCAGCAGCCCTGCTGGTTCGAGGGAGTCTGAGCAGTTCTTC. Its protein is CASSPAGSRESEQFF.

The chain employs TRBV12-3 or TRBV12-4 and TRBJ1-2; no clear D. Trimming cost V 6 bases and J 8 bases, with 19 bases left between them. The length of the CDR3 is 14 residues. Here the CDR3 DNA reads TGTGCCAGCAGAATAACGGGTCCCGCTGGGGGCTACACCTTC. Protein: CASRITGPAGGYTF.

The rearrangement uses TRBV3-1 and TRBJ2-1; no definite D call. Near its end, the DNA agrees better with TRBJ2-7, so the J call may be wrong. In germline, CDR1 is LGHDT, CDR2 YNNKEL (reference sequence). The length of the CDR3 is 14 residues. CDR3 DNA: TGTGCCAGCAGCCAAGGTACGCAACCGAATGAGCAGTACTTC. Translated, it gives CASSQGTQPNEQYF.

The chain recombines TRBV14 with TRBJ2-2; D unresolved. This CDR3 region has 14 residues. Trimming pared 1 base from V and 6 bases from J, leaving 9 bases between. The germline CDR1 and CDR2 sequences are SGHDN and FVKESK. CDR3 amino acids: CASSQVRPAGELFF. CDR3 DNA: TGTGCCAGCAGCCAAGTTAGACCGGCCGGGGAGCTGTTTTTT. Full variable domain (outside the CDR3, taken from reference TRBV14 and TRBJ2-2): EAGVTQFPSHSVIEKGQTVTLRCDPISGHDNLYWYRRVMGKEIKFLLHFVKESKQDESGMPNNRFLAERTGGTYSTLKVQPAELEDSGVYFCASSQVRPAGELFFGEGSRLTVL.

This clonotype was detected only a few times. The chain employs TRBV5-1 and TRBJ2-3; possible D gene TRBD2, 5 bases. The germline V and J ends were trimmed by 0 bases and 0 bases, with 11 bases remaining between them. Germline loops: CDR1 SGHRS, CDR2 YFSETQ. The CDR3 covers 16 residues. The CDR3 reads CASSLDPRGSTDTQYF. The CDR3 DNA follows: TGCGCCAGCAGCTTGGATCCCCGGGGTAGCACAGATACGCAGTATTTT.